A single sample gave rise to the 19 T cell receptor beta chains below, sequenced in a study of T cell repertoires in cytomegalovirus infection. Using its own MiXCR run on the reads, TCRdb lists one record per CDR3 protein. The sample holds 250,000 to 300,000 distinct CDR3 sequences, approximately 15% seen once. Sequenced: CD8+ T cells from PBMCs. Receptor source: a human donor in good health (CMV status not recorded). Some clones in this sample may be carry-over from other donors' samples.

The V call is TRBV7-6, the J call TRBJ1-1; D remains unclear. There are 12 residues in the CDR3. Trimming cost V 5 bases and J 4 bases, with 8 bases left between them. CDR1 SGHVS and CDR2 FNYEAQ come from the germline V gene. The CDR3 DNA follows: TGTGCCAGCAGCCTAAGGCTCACTGAAGCTTTCTTT. This sequence encodes CASSLRLTEAFF.

This clonotype was seen repeatedly, ten times or more. The chain employs TRBV7-9 and TRBJ2-7; unclear D gene. CDR3 length equals 14 residues. Trimming cost V 5 bases and J 4 bases, with 15 bases left between them. CDR1 and CDR2 from the germline V gene are SEHNR and FQNEAQ (reference sequence). The CDR3 coding sequence is TGTGCCAGCAGCCCACGCGTGGGTTCTTACGAGCAGTACTTC. Its translation: CASSPRVGSYEQYF.

This clonotype was counted only a few times. The V and J genes are TRBV4-1 and TRBJ2-7, with D hard to call. V lost 0 bases to trimming and J lost 2 bases, with 8 bases between them. Germline V gene sequence: CDR1 MGHRA, CDR2 YSYEKL. The CDR3 runs 14 residues. As DNA, the CDR3 is TGCGCCAGCAGCCAAGATGAAACAACCTACGAGCAGTACTTC. Translated, it gives CASSQDETTYEQYF.

This clonotype was observed at least ten times. The chain joins TRBV7-2 to TRBJ2-3, with D possibly matching TRBD1 (5 bases). The CDR3 runs to 16 residues. Deletions cut 1 base from V and 4 bases from J, with 15 bases between. Germline values: CDR1 SGHTA, CDR2 FQGNSA. The CDR3 DNA is TGTGCCAGCAGCTTAGACGCGAAGGGGTTCCCAGATACGCAGTATTTT. This translates into CASSLDAKGFPDTQYF.

This clonotype was recorded many times. The V gene is TRBV29-1, the J gene TRBJ1-2, with D tentatively TRBD1 (5 bases). This CDR3 spans 16 amino acids. V lost 0 bases and J 6 bases, leaving 20 bases between the germline ends. Germline V CDR1 and CDR2: SQVTM, ANQGSEA. CDR3 nucleotides: TGCAGCGTTGAAGAGAGGGGCGGGGGAGGACGTGATGGCTACACCTTC. It is translated as CSVEERGGGGRDGYTF.

The table lists this clonotype with a few counts. J is TRBJ2-7 and V is TRBV6-6; D gene unclear. The V end was cut by 7 bases, the J end by 3 bases, with 13 bases between. The CDR3 spans 13 residues. Germline CDR1 MNHNY, CDR2 SVGAGI (reference sequence). CDR3 loop: CASTDEQIYEQYF. For the CDR3, the DNA is TGTGCCAGCACCGACGAACAGATCTACGAGCAGTACTTC.

The chain has TRBV14 and TRBJ2-3; the D gene is possibly TRBD2 (6 bases). Germline loops: CDR1 SGHDN, CDR2 FVKESK. V shed 0 bases and J shed 0 bases, with 25 bases lying between them. The CDR3 has 21 residues. CDR3 loop: CASSQDYPLLAQHPSTDTQYF. The CDR3 DNA is TGTGCCAGCAGCCAAGACTACCCGTTACTAGCCCAACACCCTAGCACAGATACGCAGTATTTT.

This clonotype was detected a few times. The gene calls are TRBV10-3 and TRBJ2-7; 7 bases map to TRBD1. Trimming cost V 0 bases and J 4 bases; bases outside gene matches: 3. CDR3 length: 14 amino acids. Germline V CDR1 and CDR2: ENHRY, SYGVKD. CDR3 sequence (DNA): TGTGCCATCAGTGAGTCCGGGACAGAATACGAGCAGTACTTC. The encoded protein is CAISESGTEYEQYF.

The rearrangement uses TRBV19 and TRBJ2-2; D is unclear. The CDR3 is 12 amino acids. Deletions cut 9 bases from V and 1 base from J, with 6 bases between. The germline V gene has CDR1 LNHDA and CDR2 SQIVND (reference sequence). The CDR3 region is CASLLNTGELFF. The CDR3 DNA reads TGTGCCAGCCTTCTGAACACCGGGGAGCTGTTTTTT. The variable domain in full, with the rest retrieved from reference TRBV19 and TRBJ2-2, is DGGITQSPKYLFRKEGQNVTLSCEQNLNHDAMYWYRQDPGQGLRLIYYSQIVNDFQKGDIAEGYSVSREKKESFPLTVTSAQKNPTAFYLCASLLNTGELFFGEGSRLTVL.

This clonotype has at least ten counts. The genes are TRBV7-9 and TRBJ1-2; possibly TRBD1 for D (5 bases). The CDR3 is made up of 14 amino acids. Trimming shortened V by 1 base and J by 7 bases, and 13 bases separated the two germline ends. CDR1 SEHNR and CDR2 FQNEAQ come from the germline V gene (reference sequence). DNA of the CDR3: TGTGCCAGCAGCTTAGGGGGCTCCCCCCCTGGCTACACCTTC. The encoded protein is CASSLGGSPPGYTF.

This clonotype came up many times. The chain uses TRBV20-1 and TRBJ1-2; no clear D gene. V gave up 0 bases and J gave up 6 bases, with 14 bases separating them. The CDR3 is made up of 14 amino acids. From germline, CDR1 is DFQATT and CDR2 SNEGSKA (reference sequence). CDR3 sequence (DNA): TGCAGTGCTAGAGATCGAGCAAGGGCGAATGGCTACACCTTC. Its translation is CSARDRARANGYTF.

This clonotype was found a few times. V and J are TRBV29-1 and TRBJ2-3; D is perhaps TRBD1 or TRBD2 (5 bases each). CDR1 is SQVTM and CDR2 is ANQGSEA in the germline V gene. The CDR3 has 16 amino acids. Deletions cut 4 bases from V and 8 bases from J, with 25 bases between. CDR3 DNA: TGCAGCGTTGCCAACCCCGGAGCAGGGAGCGCGTTTACGCAGTATTTT. Its translation is CSVANPGAGSAFTQYF.

This chain connects TRBV6-1 to TRBJ2-5; possible D gene TRBD2, 6 bases. Germline V gives CDR1 MNHNS, CDR2 SASEGT. Trimming took off 6 bases at V and 4 bases at J, with 15 bases between the two ends. The length of the CDR3 is 14 residues. The CDR3 loop reads CASRKEGGGETQYF. CDR3 coding DNA: TGTGCCAGCAGGAAGGAGGGAGGCGGAGAGACCCAGTACTTC.

This clonotype has more than one count but fewer than ten. V and J are TRBV19 and TRBJ2-1, with 10 nucleotides matching TRBD2. The J segment lost 1 base and the V segment lost 1 base, leaving 13 bases of the junction unmatched. CDR3 length equals 20 residues. Germline CDR1 and CDR2: LNHDA and SQIVND (reference sequence). The CDR3 loop is CASSIALPTPGLASYNEQFF. Here the CDR3 DNA reads TGTGCCAGTAGTATAGCCTTGCCCACCCCGGGACTAGCGTCCTACAATGAGCAGTTCTTC.

The table lists this clonotype with a few counts. V and J are TRBV5-8 and TRBJ2-5, with D unresolved. Germline V gene lookup returns CDR1 SGHTS and CDR2 YDEGEE. Between the trimmed V and J ends, which lost 3 bases and 6 bases, there was a span of 9 bases. This CDR3 has 12 amino acids. This CDR3 is CASSWNPQTQYF. CDR3 in DNA: TGTGCCAGCAGCTGGAATCCACAGACCCAGTACTTC.

The chain recombines TRBV20-1 with TRBJ1-1; 7 nucleotides line up with TRBD1. The CDR3 spans 15 residues. With 1 base clipped from V and 4 bases from J, the junction kept 9 bases outside the gene matches. Looked up from germline, CDR1 is DFQATT and CDR2 is SNEGSKA (reference sequence). The CDR3 nucleotides are TGCAGTGCTAGAGGAAGAACAGGGGTAGGCACTGAAGCTTTCTTT. Its translation: CSARGRTGVGTEAFF.

This clonotype occurred many times. The rearrangement links TRBV7-9 to TRBJ1-1; D unresolved. With 5 bases removed from V and 0 bases from J, the gap between germline ends came to 10 bases. This CDR3 is built from 14 residues. Germline V CDR1 and CDR2: SEHNR, FQNEAQ (reference sequence). The DNA for the CDR3 is TGTGCCAGCAGCCGTCAGGAGATGAACACTGAAGCTTTCTTT. Translating it yields CASSRQEMNTEAFF.

This clonotype was recorded at least ten times. J is TRBJ2-1 and V is TRBV20-1; 9 bases map to TRBD2. V lost 2 bases to trimming and J lost 4 bases; unmatched junction nucleotides: 6. Germline CDR1 and CDR2: DFQATT and SNEGSKA (reference sequence). The CDR3 extends over 15 amino acids. The CDR3 reads CSARRLAGVYNEQFF. CDR3 coding DNA: TGCAGTGCTAGACGATTAGCGGGAGTTTACAATGAGCAGTTCTTC.

This clonotype was counted between two and nine times. This rearrangement joins TRBV2 to TRBJ2-1, with 9 bases identical to TRBD1. V lost 4 bases and J lost 0; bases outside the gene matches: 4. Germline V lookup: CDR1 SNHLY, CDR2 FYNNEI. CDR3 length: 16 amino acids. CDR3 nucleotide sequence: TGTGCCAGCAGTGGGTACAGGGGGCCCTCCTACAATGAGCAGTTCTTC. The encoded protein is CASSGYRGPSYNEQFF.